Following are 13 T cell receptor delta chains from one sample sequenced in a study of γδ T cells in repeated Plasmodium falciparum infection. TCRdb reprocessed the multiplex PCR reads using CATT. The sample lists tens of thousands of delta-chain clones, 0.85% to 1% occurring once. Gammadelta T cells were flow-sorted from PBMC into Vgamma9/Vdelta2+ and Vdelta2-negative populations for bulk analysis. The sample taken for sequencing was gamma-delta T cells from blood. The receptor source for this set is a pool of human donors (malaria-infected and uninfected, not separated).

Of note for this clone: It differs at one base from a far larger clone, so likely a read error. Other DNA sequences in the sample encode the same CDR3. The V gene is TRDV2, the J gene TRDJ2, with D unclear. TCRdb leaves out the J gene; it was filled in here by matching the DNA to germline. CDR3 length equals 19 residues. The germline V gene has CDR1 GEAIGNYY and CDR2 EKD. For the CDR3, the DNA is TGTGCCTGTGACACCGTTGGTCCCGTCCCCCGCCCTTTGACGGCACAACTCTTCTTT. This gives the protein CACDTVGPVPRPLTAQLFF.

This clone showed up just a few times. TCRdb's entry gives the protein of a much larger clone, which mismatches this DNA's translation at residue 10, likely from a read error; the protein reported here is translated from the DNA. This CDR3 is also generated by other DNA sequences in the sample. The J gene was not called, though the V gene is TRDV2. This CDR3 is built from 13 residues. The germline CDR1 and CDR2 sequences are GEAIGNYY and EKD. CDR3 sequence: CACDVRRVPDLIF. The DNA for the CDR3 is TGTGCCTGTGACGTCCGACGGGTCCCCGATCTCATCTTT.

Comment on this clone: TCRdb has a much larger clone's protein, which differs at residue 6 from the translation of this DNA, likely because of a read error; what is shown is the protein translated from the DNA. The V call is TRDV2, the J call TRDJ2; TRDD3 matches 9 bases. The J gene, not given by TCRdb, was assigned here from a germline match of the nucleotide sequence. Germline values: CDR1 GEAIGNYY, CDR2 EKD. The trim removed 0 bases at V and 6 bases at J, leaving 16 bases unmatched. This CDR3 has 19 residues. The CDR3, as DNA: TGTGCCTGTGACACCGCGGGGTCTTGGGGGATAACCCCTGCAGCACAACTCTTCTTT. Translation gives CACDTAGSWGITPAAQLFF.

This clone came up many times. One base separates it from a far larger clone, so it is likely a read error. Here the CDR3 reads CACDAVGQPDHTDKLIF. In DNA form, the CDR3 reads TGTGCCTGTGACGCCGTGGGACAGCCAGACCACACCGATAAACTCATCTTT. This chain uses TRDV2 with TRDJ1, with no clear D. Germline V gene data show CDR1 as GEAIGNYY and CDR2 as EKD. The CDR3 length is 17 residues. V lost 3 bases and J 0 bases, leaving 19 bases between the germline ends.

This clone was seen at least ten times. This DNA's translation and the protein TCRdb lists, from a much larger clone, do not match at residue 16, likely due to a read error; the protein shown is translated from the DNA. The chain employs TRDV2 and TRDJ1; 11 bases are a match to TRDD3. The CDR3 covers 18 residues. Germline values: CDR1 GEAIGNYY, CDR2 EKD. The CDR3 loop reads CACDTLTVLGDRTDKPIF. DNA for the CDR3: TGTGCCTGTGACACCCTAACCGTACTGGGGGATAGAACCGATAAACCCATCTTT.

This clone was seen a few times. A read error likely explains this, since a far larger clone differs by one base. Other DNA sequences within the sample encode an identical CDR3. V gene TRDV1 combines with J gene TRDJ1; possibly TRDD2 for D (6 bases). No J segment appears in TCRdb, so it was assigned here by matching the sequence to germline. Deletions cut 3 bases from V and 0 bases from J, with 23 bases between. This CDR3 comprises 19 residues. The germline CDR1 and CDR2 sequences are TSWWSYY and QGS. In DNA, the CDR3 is TGTGCTCTTGGGGAGCTTGTACTTCCTCCCGGATGGAACACCGATAAACTCATCTTT. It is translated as CALGELVLPPGWNTDKLIF.

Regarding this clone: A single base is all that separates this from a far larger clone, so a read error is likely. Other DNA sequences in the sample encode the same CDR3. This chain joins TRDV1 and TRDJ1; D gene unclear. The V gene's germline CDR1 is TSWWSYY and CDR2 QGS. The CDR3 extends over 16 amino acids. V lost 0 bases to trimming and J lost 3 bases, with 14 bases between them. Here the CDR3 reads CALGELSTGTADKLIF. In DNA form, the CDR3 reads TGTGCTCTTGGGGAACTAAGCACCGGAACGGCCGATAAACTCATCTTT.

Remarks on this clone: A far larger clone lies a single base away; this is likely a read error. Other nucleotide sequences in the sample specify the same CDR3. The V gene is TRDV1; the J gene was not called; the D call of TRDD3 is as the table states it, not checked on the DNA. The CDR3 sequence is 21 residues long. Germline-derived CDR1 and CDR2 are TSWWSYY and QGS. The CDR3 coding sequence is TGTGCTCTTGGGCTAAAGGTCTCTCGTCCTGGGGACAGACGGTACACCGATAAGCTCATCTTT. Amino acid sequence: CALGLKVSRPGDRRYTDKLIF.

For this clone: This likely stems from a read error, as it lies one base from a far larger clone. This CDR3 is CACDTLSSGDSGKLIF. CDR3 nucleotides: TGTGCCTGTGACACGCTATCATCGGGGGATAGCGGTAAGCTCATCTTT. Here the V gene is TRDV2, but the J gene went uncalled; the DNA was not compared with TRDD3, the D call given in the table. The CDR3 loop spans 16 amino acids. Per germline, CDR1 GEAIGNYY and CDR2 EKD.

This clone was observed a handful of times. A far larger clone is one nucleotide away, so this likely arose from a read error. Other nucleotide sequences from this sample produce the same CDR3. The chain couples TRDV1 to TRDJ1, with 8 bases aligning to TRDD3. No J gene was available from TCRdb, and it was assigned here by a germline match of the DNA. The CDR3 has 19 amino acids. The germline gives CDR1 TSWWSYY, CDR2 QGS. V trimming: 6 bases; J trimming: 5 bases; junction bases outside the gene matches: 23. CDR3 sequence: CALGDHLVSRGITKDKLIF. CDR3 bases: TGTGCTCTTGGAGATCACTTAGTTAGCCGGGGGATAACCAAGGATAAACTCATCTTT.

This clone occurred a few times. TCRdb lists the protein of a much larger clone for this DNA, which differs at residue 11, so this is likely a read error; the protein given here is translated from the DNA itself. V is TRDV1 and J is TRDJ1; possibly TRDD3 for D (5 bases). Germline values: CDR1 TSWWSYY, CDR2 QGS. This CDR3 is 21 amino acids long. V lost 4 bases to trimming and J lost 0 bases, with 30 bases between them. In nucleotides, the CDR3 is TGTGCTCTTGGGGGGGGCCCTCCTTTCGTACCGGGGGCCTTGTACACCGATAAACTCATCTTT. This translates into CALGGGPPFVPGALYTDKLIF.

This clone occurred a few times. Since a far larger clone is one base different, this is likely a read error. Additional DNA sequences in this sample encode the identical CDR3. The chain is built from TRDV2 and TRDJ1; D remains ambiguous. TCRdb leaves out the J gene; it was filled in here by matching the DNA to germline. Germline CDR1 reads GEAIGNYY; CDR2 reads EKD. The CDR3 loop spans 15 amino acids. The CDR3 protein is CACETGSKGTDKLIF. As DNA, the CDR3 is TGTGCCTGTGAGACGGGCTCGAAAGGCACCGACAAACTCATCTTT.

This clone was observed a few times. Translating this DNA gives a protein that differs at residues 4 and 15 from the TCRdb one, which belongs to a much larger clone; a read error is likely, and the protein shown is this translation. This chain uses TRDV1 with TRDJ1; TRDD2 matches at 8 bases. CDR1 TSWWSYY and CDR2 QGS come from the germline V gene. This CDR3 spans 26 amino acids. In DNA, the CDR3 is TGCGCTCTTGAGGACTCTTTCTTCCTACGTAAAAGTGTACTGGTGACCCCCATTCGTCCGATTGATAAACTCATCTTT. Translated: CALEDSFFLRKSVLVTPIRPIDKLIF.